This TCR beta chain is drawn from a study of Graves' ophthalmopathy and Graves' hyperthyroidism. Study-level information: Before any treatment was given, at initial diagnosis, peripheral blood was collected. Study results and caveats: Appearing in blood as well were most expanded thyroid clonotypes above 0.001 frequency.

The germline V and J ends were trimmed by 6 bases and 2 bases, with 13 bases remaining between them. The CDR3 is 14 amino acids. For repertoire sequencing, the TCR beta CDR3 regions were amplified from RNA transcripts. HTBI primers were used in a first-round RT-PCR, which preceded a second-round multiplex PCR. MiXCR was run by TCRdb on the multiplex PCR reads, yielding one entry per CDR3 protein. The sample consists of approximately 480,000 distinct CDR3 sequences, around 15% of them appearing once. The table lists this clonotype with many counts. The antigen remains undetermined. Exclusion criteria comprised other autoimmune diseases, uncontrolled infections, pregnancy or lactation in patients. What supplied the PBMCs was 10 ml of fresh peripheral blood.

The chain couples TRBV12-3 or TRBV12-4 to TRBJ2-5; no reliable D call. The sample taken for sequencing was blood. This TCR was sampled from a woman aged 25 to 45 with Graves' ophthalmopathy. The CDR3 loop is CASSLHRSQETQYF. Here the CDR3 DNA reads TGTGCCAGCAGCCTTCACCGGAGTCAAGAGACCCAGTACTTC.